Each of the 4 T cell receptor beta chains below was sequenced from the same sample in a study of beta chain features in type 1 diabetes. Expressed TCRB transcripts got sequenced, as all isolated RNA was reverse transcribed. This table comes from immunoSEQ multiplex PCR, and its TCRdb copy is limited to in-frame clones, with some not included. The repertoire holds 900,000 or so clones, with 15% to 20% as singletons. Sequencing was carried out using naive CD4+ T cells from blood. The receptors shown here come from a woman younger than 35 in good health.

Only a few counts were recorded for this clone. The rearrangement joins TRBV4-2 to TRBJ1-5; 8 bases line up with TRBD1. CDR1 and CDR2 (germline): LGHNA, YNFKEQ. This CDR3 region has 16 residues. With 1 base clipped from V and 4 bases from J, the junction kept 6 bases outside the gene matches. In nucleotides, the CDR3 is TGTGCCAGCAGCCAAGGGCGGACAGGGTTAAATCAGCCCCAGCATTTT. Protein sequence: CASSQGRTGLNQPQHF.

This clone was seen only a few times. CDR3 DNA sequence: TGTGCCATCAGTGACAGGCAGGGTCCAGATACGCAGTATTTT. As protein: CAISDRQGPDTQYF. The chain couples TRBV10-3 to TRBJ2-3, with D possibly being TRBD1 (5 bases). This CDR3 region has 14 residues. V was pared by 3 bases and J by 4 bases, with 11 bases between. Germline V lookup: CDR1 ENHRY, CDR2 SYGVKD.

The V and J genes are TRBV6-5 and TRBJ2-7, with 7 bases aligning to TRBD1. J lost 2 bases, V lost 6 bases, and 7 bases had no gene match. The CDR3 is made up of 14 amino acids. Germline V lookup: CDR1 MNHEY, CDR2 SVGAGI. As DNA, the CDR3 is TGTGCCAGCAGCCCCACCGGGACAGCCTACGAGCAGTACTTC. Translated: CASSPTGTAYEQYF.

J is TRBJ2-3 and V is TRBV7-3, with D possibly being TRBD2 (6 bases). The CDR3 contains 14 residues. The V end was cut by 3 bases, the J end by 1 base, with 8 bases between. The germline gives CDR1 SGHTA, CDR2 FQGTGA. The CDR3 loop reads CASSFGGGTDTQYF. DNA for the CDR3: TGTGCCAGCAGCTTCGGCGGGGGCACAGATACGCAGTATTTT. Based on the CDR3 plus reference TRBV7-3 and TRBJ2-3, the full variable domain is GAGVSQTPSNKVTEKGKYVELRCDPISGHTALYWYRQSLGQGPEFLIYFQGTGAADDSGLPNDRFFAVRPEGSVSTLKIQRTERGDSAVYLCASSFGGGTDTQYFGPGTRLTVL.